This T cell receptor beta chain was found in a study of blood T cell repertoires in COVID-19. The overall study: Samples of COVID-19 (acute and convalescent) were obtained from the United States, Italy and Spain.

TCRdb keeps only in-frame clones here, not all; method: immunoSEQ multiplex PCR. The table includes 190,000 or so clones, around 82% detected once. Donors in Cohort 3 who had recovered were those with two negative PCRs, healthcare professional clearance, or resolution of their symptoms. CDR1 and CDR2 from the germline V gene are MDHEN and SYDVKM. Trimming removed 8 bases at V and 4 bases at J, with 17 bases between. The CDR3 sequence is 14 residues long. Specimen: PBMCs or T cells enriched from blood (not recorded which). The rearrangement uses TRBV28 and TRBJ1-2, with unresolved D. The clonotype comes from a middle-aged man who had recovered from COVID-19. The CDR3 DNA sequence: TGTGCCAGCGGATCACCGACGAGGGTCTATGGCTACACCTTC. It is translated as CASGSPTRVYGYTF.